Following are 27 T cell receptor beta chains from one sample sequenced in a study of neurological immune-mediated disorders. TCRdb itself ran the 5' RACE reads through MiXCR, one entry per CDR3 protein. The data hold some 70,000 distinct CDR3 sequences, with around 3.1% observed a single time. The material sequenced was PBMCs. The receptors derive from a man aged 40-49 years with multiple sclerosis.

At least ten counts were recorded for this clonotype. The chain employs TRBV7-9 and TRBJ1-3; tentatively, D is TRBD1 (6 bases). CDR3 length equals 15 residues. V lost 5 bases and J 0 bases, leaving 11 bases between the germline ends. CDR1 SEHNR and CDR2 FQNEAQ come from the germline V gene (reference sequence). The CDR3 loop is CASSLGHNSGNTIYF. The CDR3 DNA is TGTGCCAGCAGCCTGGGACACAACTCTGGAAACACCATATATTTT.

In this sample, this clonotype turned up a few times. One junction end does not reproduce the germline sequence, and a read error may be involved. The chain uses TRBV12-3 or TRBV12-4 and TRBJ2-3; no clear D. CDR3 length: 12 residues. CDR3 DNA: TGTGACAGCAGTACGAAAGGGGATACGCAGTATTTT. It specifies CDSSTKGDTQYF.

This clonotype occurred many times. This chain connects TRBV20-1 to TRBJ2-1; TRBD2 matches 12 bases. Germline lookup yields CDR1 DFQATT and CDR2 SNEGSKA (reference sequence). There are 15 residues in the CDR3. The V and J ends lost 6 bases and 1 base, in that order; junction bases with no gene match: 4. This CDR3 reads CSADTSGRSYNEQFF. The CDR3 bases are TGCAGTGCGGACACTAGCGGGAGGTCCTACAATGAGCAGTTCTTC.

This clonotype came up a few times. A much larger clone differs by one base, so this may be a read error. The rearrangement uses TRBV4-1 and TRBJ1-5, with unresolved D. The CDR3 is 15 residues long. Trimming cost V 3 bases and J 6 bases, with 15 bases left between them. Germline V lookup: CDR1 MGHRA, CDR2 YSYEKL. DNA of the CDR3: TGCGCCAGCAGCCAGCCGGGAAAGGGTATTCAGCCCCAGCATTTT. This gives the protein CASSQPGKGIQPQHF.

This clonotype was observed at least ten times. CDR3 amino acids: CSALGQYTDTQYF. For the CDR3, the DNA is TGCAGTGCTCTTGGACAGTACACAGATACGCAGTATTTT. The rearrangement uses TRBV20-1 and TRBJ2-3; tentatively, D is TRBD1 (6 bases). Between the trimmed V and J ends, which lost 5 bases and 2 bases, there was a span of 11 bases. The length of the CDR3 is 13 residues. Germline V gene lookup returns CDR1 DFQATT and CDR2 SNEGSKA (reference sequence).

In this sample, this clonotype turned up many times. The chain couples TRBV10-3 to TRBJ1-2; tentatively, D is TRBD1 (6 bases). The V and J ends lost 8 bases and 2 bases respectively, with 15 bases between them. Looked up from germline, CDR1 is ENHRY and CDR2 is SYGVKD. The CDR3 contains 14 residues. CDR3 DNA: TGTGCCATCGGTTCCGAGCAGGGGAACTATGGCTACACCTTC. It codes for CAIGSEQGNYGYTF.

At least ten counts were recorded for this clonotype. The rearrangement links TRBV9 to TRBJ2-2, with 7 bases aligning to TRBD1. J was trimmed by 4 bases and V by 1 base; bases with no gene match: 7. CDR1 and CDR2 (germline): SGDLS, YYNGEE. This CDR3 region has 16 residues. Here the CDR3 reads CASSVMGTATTGELFF. The CDR3 bases are TGTGCCAGCAGCGTAATGGGGACAGCGACCACCGGGGAGCTGTTTTTT.

Worth noting for this clonotype: A much larger clone differs from this one at a single base, so this may be a read error. This chain joins TRBV12-3 or TRBV12-4 and TRBJ2-1; D unresolved. The CDR3 consists of 14 residues. CDR3 protein: CSSSFFGLGNEQFF. In DNA, the CDR3 is TGTTCCAGCAGTTTTTTCGGCCTGGGGAATGAGCAGTTCTTC.

The table lists this clonotype with a count of one. This sequence may be a read error, since a much larger clone differs from it by one base. V usage is TRBV10-1 and J usage is TRBJ1-1, with no clear D. The CDR3 is 11 residues long. Trimming left V 3 bases short and J 12 bases short, with 11 bases between. Germline V lookup: CDR1 WNHNN, CDR2 SYGVQD (reference sequence). The CDR3 here is CASSEAGRTFF. CDR3 nucleotides: TGCGCCAGCAGTGAAGCCGGTCGGACTTTCTTT.

Many counts were recorded for this clonotype. An end of the junction differs from the germline gene, which may be a read error. The rearrangement uses TRBV7-2 and TRBJ2-4, with 10 bases identical to TRBD2. Germline loops: CDR1 SGHTA, CDR2 FQGNSA. The CDR3 has 15 amino acids. CDR3 sequence (DNA): TGTGCCAGCAGCCTAGCGGGGGTAACCAAAAACATTCAGTACTTC. Encoded protein: CASSLAGVTKNIQYF.

This clonotype was detected a few times. A much larger clone differs from this one at a single base, so this may be a read error. V gene TRBV20-1 combines with J gene TRBJ1-2, with D perhaps TRBD1 (5 bases). There are 10 residues in the CDR3. Germline CDR1 DFQATT, CDR2 SNEGSKA (reference sequence). V lost 4 bases, J lost 8 bases, and 8 bases lay in between. The CDR3 bases are TGCAGTGCTACAGGGAAAGGCTACACCTTC. It translates to CSATGKGYTF.

This clonotype was observed at least ten times. V gene TRBV20-1 combines with J gene TRBJ2-5; TRBD1 is a possible D gene (7 bases). The V gene lost 3 bases and the J gene lost 2 bases, with 16 bases spanning the gap. CDR1 is DFQATT, CDR2 SNEGSKA, per germline (reference sequence). The CDR3 length is 15 residues. This CDR3 is CSAREGQRPQETQYF. CDR3 DNA: TGCAGTGCTAGGGAGGGACAGCGACCTCAAGAGACCCAGTACTTC.

This chain uses TRBV19 with TRBJ1-1; a weak D match, TRBD1 (6 bases). This CDR3 has 14 amino acids. V lost 3 bases, J lost 6 bases, and 14 bases lay in between. Germline-derived CDR1 and CDR2 are LNHDA and SQIVND (reference sequence). This CDR3 reads CASSMSGVSAEAFF. CDR3 bases: TGTGCCAGTAGTATGTCAGGGGTGAGCGCTGAAGCTTTCTTT.

This clonotype has at least ten counts. The chain joins TRBV20-1 to TRBJ2-7, with 8 bases lining up with TRBD1. Trimming removed 3 bases from V and 2 bases from J; junction bases left unmatched: 6. Germline V gene data show CDR1 as DFQATT and CDR2 as SNEGSKA (reference sequence). This CDR3 has 14 residues. DNA for the CDR3: TGCAGTGCTAGCCGGACAGGGCAAACCTACGAGCAGTACTTC. Its protein product is CSASRTGQTYEQYF.

This clonotype was detected ten times or more. This chain links TRBV5-5 with TRBJ1-5, with TRBD1 identical over 8 bases. From germline, CDR1 is SGHKS and CDR2 YYEKEE (reference sequence). J was trimmed by 6 bases and V by 5 bases; bases with no gene match: 7. CDR3 length equals 14 residues. The CDR3 DNA is TGTGCCAGCAGTACGGACAGGGTAGGTCAGCCCCAGCATTTT. This sequence encodes CASSTDRVGQPQHF.

This clonotype was recorded many times. The chain carries TRBV7-8 and TRBJ2-5, with no clear D. The V end was cut by 1 base, the J end by 6 bases, with 18 bases between. The CDR3 is 16 residues long. The germline gives CDR1 SGHVS, CDR2 FQNEAQ. CDR3 sequence reads: CASSLGPGPGSQTQYF. The CDR3 nucleotides are TGTGCCAGCAGCTTAGGCCCGGGTCCTGGGTCCCAGACCCAGTACTTC.

This clonotype was recorded many times. The chain recombines TRBV5-5 with TRBJ1-6; D remains unclear. There are 13 residues in the CDR3. Trimming removed 2 bases from V and 10 bases from J, with 10 bases in between. Germline CDR1 is SGHKS and CDR2 is YYEKEE (reference sequence). The CDR3: CASSFVADSPLHF. The DNA for the CDR3 is TGTGCCAGCAGCTTTGTAGCAGACTCACCCCTCCACTTT. Looking up the rest from reference TRBV5-5 and TRBJ1-6 gives the full variable domain: DAGVTQSPTHLIKTRGQQVTLRCSPISGHKSVSWYQQVLGQGPQFIFQYYEKEERGRGNFPDRFSARQFPNYSSELNVNALLLGDSALYLCASSFVADSPLHFGNGTRLTVT.

This clonotype showed up just a few times. Given a much more abundant clone one base away, this may be a read error. The V and J genes are TRBV6-5 and TRBJ1-6; perhaps TRBD1 as D (5 bases). The CDR3 runs to 14 residues. Germline-derived CDR1 and CDR2 are MNHEY and SVGAGI. The CDR3 coding sequence is TGTGCCAGCAGTTACACCCGACAGAATTCACACCTCCACTTT. This gives the protein CASSYTRQNSHLHF.

This clonotype has ten or more counts. This rearrangement joins TRBV5-1 to TRBJ2-7, with TRBD2 identical over 8 bases. CDR3 size: 15 residues. Germline CDR1 SGHRS, CDR2 YFSETQ. V lost 1 base and J lost 3; bases outside the gene matches: 6. As DNA, the CDR3 is TGCGCCAGCAGCTTGTCCTCGGGGGGGGTCTACGAGCAGTACTTC. Encoded protein: CASSLSSGGVYEQYF.

This clonotype has ten or more counts. The CDR3 protein is CASSHKPLGRVFFF. CDR3 bases: TGTGCCAGCAGCCATAAGCCCCTCGGCAGGGTGTTTTTCTTT. The rearrangement uses TRBV3-1 and TRBJ1-1; a possible D gene is TRBD1 (5 bases). With 3 bases removed from V and 13 bases from J, the gap between germline ends came to 21 bases. The CDR3 has 14 residues. CDR1 LGHDT and CDR2 YNNKEL come from the germline V gene (reference sequence).

This clonotype was observed at least ten times. The V call is TRBV20-1, the J call TRBJ2-1; D is ambiguous. This CDR3 is built from 12 residues. V shed 3 bases and J shed 3 bases, with 6 bases lying between them. CDR1 is DFQATT, CDR2 SNEGSKA, per germline (reference sequence). CDR3 nucleotides: TGCAGTGCTAGGTCCCACTACAATGAGCAGTTCTTC. Encoded protein: CSARSHYNEQFF.

This clonotype was detected ten times or more. V usage is TRBV3-1 and J usage is TRBJ1-4; TRBD1 might be the D (5 bases). Germline lookup yields CDR1 LGHDT and CDR2 YNNKEL (reference sequence). The germline V and J ends were trimmed by 4 bases and 17 bases, with 14 bases remaining between them. The CDR3 is 11 amino acids. This CDR3 is CASSLGKGLFF. CDR3 sequence (DNA): TGTGCCAGCAGCCTGGGAAAGGGACTCTTTTTT.

This clonotype occurred many times. The chain couples TRBV5-5 to TRBJ1-5, with D hard to call. Trimming removed 0 bases at V and 5 bases at J, with 6 bases between. Germline CDR1 and CDR2: SGHKS and YYEKEE (reference sequence). The CDR3 consists of 13 residues. The CDR3 DNA sequence: TGTGCCAGCAGCTTGGGGGAAGATCAGCCCCAGCATTTT. Its protein is CASSLGEDQPQHF.

Ten or more counts support this clonotype. The gene calls are TRBV7-2 and TRBJ2-2; TRBD2 agrees at 9 bases. With 5 bases clipped from V and 4 bases from J, the junction kept 5 bases outside the gene matches. Germline values: CDR1 SGHTA, CDR2 FQGNSA. The CDR3 is made up of 15 amino acids. CDR3 coding DNA: TGTGCCAGCAGCAGACTAGCGGCACTCACCGGGGAGCTGTTTTTT. Protein sequence: CASSRLAALTGELFF.

This clonotype was found many times. This chain connects TRBV5-1 to TRBJ2-5; D not resolved. Germline V gives CDR1 SGHRS, CDR2 YFSETQ. The length of the CDR3 is 14 residues. Deletions cut 1 base from V and 1 base from J, with 8 bases between. The CDR3 nucleotides are TGCGCCAGCAGCTTGTCCGGGCCCCAAGAGACCCAGTACTTC. Translation gives CASSLSGPQETQYF.

There are many counts of this clonotype. V usage is TRBV27 and J usage is TRBJ2-1; D gene unclear. This CDR3 is built from 14 residues. Germline loops: CDR1 MNHEY, CDR2 SMNVEV (reference sequence). The germline V and J ends were trimmed by 6 bases and 4 bases, with 13 bases remaining between them. CDR3 coding DNA: TGTGCCAGCAGGCCCCTAAATCTTTACAATGAGCAGTTCTTC. This codes for CASRPLNLYNEQFF.

In this sample, this clonotype turned up a few times. The V call is TRBV20-1, the J call TRBJ1-5; a possible D gene is TRBD1 (5 bases). The germline gives CDR1 DFQATT, CDR2 SNEGSKA (reference sequence). The CDR3 loop spans 14 amino acids. Trimming left V 0 bases short and J 5 bases short, with 11 bases between. CDR3 nucleotides: TGCAGTGCTAGAGAGAGAGCGGGGGATCAGCCCCAGCATTTT. As protein: CSARERAGDQPQHF.